These T cell receptor beta chains were read from a single sample in a study of blood T cell repertoires in COVID-19. Some clones are missing from TCRdb's copy, which holds only in-frame ones; the method was immunoSEQ multiplex PCR. The sample yields some 250,000 clones, roughly 90% seen once. Sequencing was carried out using peripheral blood. Receptors originate from a man between 60 and 75 years old who had recovered from COVID-19. CDR3s include the opening cysteine and the closing phenylalanine or tryptophan. A D gene is named only where the DNA matches it firmly. The size field is filled for only some rows; it gives once, few, many or a size class.

>TRBJ2-2|TRBV4-2|-|-
CASSQDWIGFSGTGELFF
TGTGCCAGCAGCCAAGATTGGATTGGCTTCTCGGGCACCGGGGAGCTGTTTTTT
>TRBJ2-7|TRBV7-2|TRBD1|-
CASSLFRTGGYEQYF
TGTGCCAGCAGCTTATTTCGGACAGGGGGCTACGAGCAGTACTTC
>TRBJ2-7|TRBV5-1|-|-
CASSSALITGRGAYEQYF
TGCGCCAGCAGCTCAGCCCTAATTACCGGCCGCGGAGCCTACGAGCAGTACTTC
>TRBJ2-4|TRBV6-1|-|-
CASSELEFLAKNIQYF
TGTGCCAGCAGTGAACTAGAGTTCCTTGCCAAAAACATTCAGTACTTC
>TRBJ2-1|TRBV9|-|once
CASSRRQVSSYNEQFF
TGTGCCAGCAGTCGTAGACAGGTTAGCTCCTACAATGAGCAGTTCTTC
>TRBJ2-3|TRBV5-1|-|few
CASSLELADTQYF
TGCGCCAGCAGCTTGGAGCTAGCAGATACGCAGTATTTT
>TRBJ2-6|TRBV27|TRBD1|-
CASSLRQGVAGANVLTF
TGTGCCAGCAGTTTAAGACAGGGCGTCGCTGGGGCCAACGTCCTGACTTTC
>TRBJ2-5|TRBV7-2|-|-
CASNLQGIQETQYF
TGTGCCAGCAACCTACAGGGTATACAAGAGACCCAGTACTTC
>TRBJ2-3|TRBV19|TRBD1|-
CASSNGTGTDTQYF
TGTGCCAGTAGTAACGGGACAGGCACAGATACGCAGTATTTT
>TRBJ1-6|TRBV5-5|-|-
CASSFAQQWNSPLHF
TGTGCCAGCAGCTTCGCACAACAGTGGAATTCACCCCTCCACTTT
>TRBJ1-1|TRBV2|-|-
CASSEAGAGRTEAFF
TGTGCCAGCAGTGAAGCAGGGGCGGGAAGGACTGAAGCTTTCTTT
>TRBJ1-1|TRBV3-1/TRBV3-2|-|-
CASSQPAGKFTEAFF
TGTGCCAGCAGCCAACCTGCAGGGAAGTTCACTGAAGCTTTCTTT
>TRBJ2-1|TRBV5-1|TRBD2|-
CASREGTSGVNEQFF
TGCGCCAGCAGAGAAGGGACTAGCGGGGTTAATGAGCAGTTCTTC
>TRBJ2-3|TRBV2|-|-
CASSSLFRDTQYF
TGTGCCAGCAGTTCTCTGTTCAGGGATACGCAGTATTTT
>TRBJ1-1|TRBV15|TRBD1|-
CATSTGGMNTEAFF
TGTGCCACCAGCACAGGGGGTATGAACACTGAAGCTTTCTTT
>TRBJ2-3|TRBV28|TRBD1|-
CASSLEQGVGDTQYF
TGTGCCAGCAGTTTAGAACAGGGGGTAGGAGATACGCAGTATTTT
>TRBJ2-2|TRBV24-1|-|-
CATSDGGLSGELFF
TGTGCCACCAGTGATGGTGGGCTATCCGGGGAGCTGTTTTTT
>TRBJ2-5|TRBV12-3/TRBV12-4|-|-
CASSFGTGQYF
TGTGCCAGCAGTTTCGGAACAGGGCAGTACTTC
>TRBJ1-4|TRBV4-1|TRBD1|-
CASSRTTGANEKLFF
TGCGCCAGCAGCCGGACTACAGGGGCTAATGAAAAACTGTTTTTT
>TRBJ2-1|TRBV29-1|-|-
CSVEYPLYNEQFF
TGCAGCGTTGAATATCCCCTCTACAATGAGCAGTTCTTC
>TRBJ1-6|TRBV5-6|TRBD1|-
CASSLAGQVFWSPLHF
TGTGCCAGCAGCTTGGCCGGACAGGTCTTTTGGTCACCCCTCCACTTT
>TRBJ1-6|TRBV19|-|-
CASSPSTSTRSPLHF
TGTGCCAGTAGCCCTTCGACAAGTACCCGTTCACCCCTCCACTTT
>TRBJ2-2|TRBV5-1|TRBD2|-
CASSPAGGGNTGELFF
TGCGCCAGCAGCCCGGCTGGCGGGGGGAACACCGGGGAGCTGTTTTTT
>TRBJ1-1|TRBV5-6|-|-
CASSRRTVLYTEAFF
TGTGCCAGCAGCCGACGGACAGTTTTGTACACTGAAGCTTTCTTT
>TRBJ2-1|TRBV6-5|-|-
CASSLGRGIDEQFF
TGTGCCAGCAGCCTCGGGCGCGGGATCGATGAGCAGTTCTTC
>TRBJ1-2|TRBV7-9|TRBD1|-
CASSLGTGGDLGGYTF
TGTGCCAGCAGCTTGGGGACAGGGGGCGACTTGGGTGGCTACACCTTC
>TRBJ2-6|TRBV3-1/TRBV3-2|-|few
CASSRDTTAAGANVLTF
TGTGCCAGCAGCCGAGACACGACAGCCGCGGGGGCCAACGTCCTGACTTTC
>TRBJ1-2|TRBV28|-|-
CASSFVDRPYGYTF
TGTGCCAGCAGTTTTGTTGACAGGCCCTATGGCTACACCTTC
>TRBJ1-1|TRBV12-3/TRBV12-4|-|-
CASSVAGTEAFF
TGTGCCAGCAGTGTCGCAGGCACTGAAGCTTTCTTT
>TRBJ1-2|TRBV27|-|few
CASSLNGWTVNYGYTF
TGTGCCAGCAGTTTAAACGGCTGGACAGTAAACTATGGCTACACCTTC
>TRBJ1-5|TRBV2|-|once
CASKDSYNQPQHF
TGTGCCAGCAAAGACAGTTACAATCAGCCCCAGCATTTT
>TRBJ1-5|TRBV29-1|-|-
CSVVGDSNQPQHF
TGCAGCGTTGTTGGAGATAGCAATCAGCCCCAGCATTTT
>TRBJ2-5|TRBV20-1|-|-
CSARPRETQYF
TGCAGTGCTAGACCCAGAGAGACCCAGTACTTC
>TRBJ2-2|TRBV6-4|TRBD1|-
CASSGGQGNTGELFF
TGTGCCAGCAGTGGGGGACAGGGGAACACCGGGGAGCTGTTTTTT
>TRBJ1-1|TRBV24-1|-|-
CATSGGGLDYTEAFF
TGTGCCACCAGTGGGGGGGGCCTGGATTACACTGAAGCTTTCTTT
>TRBJ1-4|TRBV5-6|TRBD1|-
CASSFGQGTTNEKLFF
TGTGCCAGCAGCTTCGGACAGGGGACAACTAATGAAAAACTGTTTTTT
>TRBJ2-3|TRBV5-1|-|-
CASSTRRASDTQYF
TGCGCCAGCAGCACCAGGAGGGCCTCTGATACGCAGTATTTT
>TRBJ1-1|TRBV30|TRBD1|-
CAWSVQGSTEAFF
TGTGCCTGGAGTGTACAGGGGAGCACTGAAGCTTTCTTT
>TRBJ1-2|TRBV6-2/TRBV6-3|TRBD1|-
CASSRGQANNYGYTF
TGTGCCAGCAGCCGTGGACAGGCCAACAACTATGGCTACACCTTC
>TRBJ1-6|TRBV2|TRBD1|-
CASSGSLGTGGSPLHF
TGTGCCAGCAGTGGCTCTTTGGGGACAGGGGGCAGTCCCCTCCACTTT
>TRBJ2-7|TRBV5-1|TRBD2|once
CASSFGRGGRYHEQYF
TGCGCCAGCAGCTTTGGTCGGGGGGGCAGGTACCACGAGCAGTACTTC
>TRBJ2-7|TRBV6-1|-|-
CASSDRAHEQYF
TGTGCCAGCAGTGACAGGGCCCACGAGCAGTACTTC
>TRBJ1-1|TRBV2|-|once
CASNEGAPQAFF
TGTGCCAGCAATGAAGGGGCCCCCCAAGCTTTCTTT
>TRBJ2-2|TRBV19|-|once
CASSWTGRDTGELFF
TGTGCCAGTAGTTGGACAGGGAGGGACACCGGGGAGCTGTTTTTT
>TRBJ2-3|TRBV6-5|-|-
CASSRGDTQYF
TGTGCCAGCAGTAGGGGGGATACGCAGTATTTT
>TRBJ1-6|TRBV19|-|-
CASTLSPNSPLHF
TGTGCCAGTACCCTGAGTCCAAATTCACCCCTCCACTTT
>TRBJ2-7|TRBV27|-|-
CASSLGGGNSYEQYF
TGTGCCAGCAGTTTAGGCGGGGGCAACTCCTACGAGCAGTACTTC
>TRBJ1-3|TRBV6-5|-|-
CASRTGGNTIYF
TGTGCCAGCAGAACGGGGGGAAACACCATATATTTT
>TRBJ1-2|TRBV18|-|-
CASSSNGVGHSNYGYTF
TGTGCCAGCTCATCTAACGGCGTGGGACACTCTAACTATGGCTACACCTTC
>TRBJ1-2|TRBV30|-|once
CAWLTPGWKGYTF
TGTGCCTGGCTTACGCCCGGGTGGAAAGGCTACACCTTC
>TRBJ1-4|TRBV5-6|TRBD1|-
CASSRPGQGRTLFF
TGTGCCAGCAGCCGACCAGGACAGGGGCGCACACTGTTTTTT
>TRBJ1-5|TRBV2|TRBD1|-
CASSEGTGNQPQHF
TGTGCCAGCAGTGAAGGGACAGGGAATCAGCCCCAGCATTTT
>TRBJ1-6|TRBV28|-|-
CASSDPSSYNSPLHF
TGTGCCAGCAGCGATCCTAGCTCCTATAATTCACCCCTCCACTTT
>TRBJ2-3|TRBV7-6|TRBD1|-
CASSLRQGVGTDTQYF
TGTGCCAGCAGCTTAAGACAGGGAGTCGGCACAGATACGCAGTATTTT
>TRBJ1-5|TRBV7-9|TRBD1|-
CASSLGGGAKNQPQHF
TGTGCCAGCAGCTTAGGAGGGGGCGCGAAAAATCAGCCCCAGCATTTT
>TRBJ1-6|TRBV5-6|-|-
CASSRDYTGSPLHF
TGTGCCAGCAGCCGCGACTATACGGGTTCACCCCTCCACTTT
>TRBJ2-5|TRBV18|-|-
CASSPTPYQETQYF
TGTGCCAGCTCCCCGACACCGTACCAAGAGACCCAGTACTTC